Each of the 29 T cell receptor beta chains below was sequenced from the same sample in a study of patients and donors after allogeneic stem cell transplantation (dated by TCRdb to about 2020). Libraries were built with RT-PCR. Sequencing used a NextSeq 550. TCRdb passed the public sequencing reads through fastp at Q25 and MiXCR, retaining productive beta sequences. Every distinct CDR3 protein forms one entry, paired with its most common genes and DNA. Recorded for this sample are roughly 7,000 distinct CDR3 sequences; approximately 11% of them occurred a single time. The top ten hold over 40% of the sample. Sequences were obtained from blood, either unsorted or a sorted T cell fraction (not recorded which). All receptors derive from a human donor who was either an allogeneic HSCT recipient or a stem cell or donor lymphocyte infusion donor (not recorded which). It is not recorded whose cells these are; they may come from a transplant donor.

V is TRBV18 and J is TRBJ2-5; D perhaps matches TRBD2 (6 bases). Per germline, CDR1 KGHSH and CDR2 LQKENI. CDR3 length: 15 amino acids. V was cut by 6 bases and J by 5 bases, with 19 bases left in between. Here the CDR3 DNA reads TGTGCCAGCTCCCAGACTAGTGGGGCGGAGGAGACCCAGTACTTC. Protein: CASSQTSGAEETQYF.

This clonotype has at least ten counts. This chain joins TRBV6-6 and TRBJ2-7, with a tentative D call TRBD2 (7 bases). Germline V gene lookup returns CDR1 MNHNY and CDR2 SVGAGI (reference sequence). This CDR3 spans 13 amino acids. The V end lost 8 bases, the J end lost 4 bases, and 15 bases lay between the germline ends. The CDR3 reads CASAKGGGYEQYF. CDR3 nucleotide sequence: TGTGCCAGCGCGAAAGGGGGGGGGTACGAGCAGTACTTC.

This clonotype was recorded at least ten times. The rearrangement uses TRBV12-3 or TRBV12-4 and TRBJ2-2, with 11 nucleotides matching TRBD2. V lost 3 bases to trimming and J lost 6 bases; unmatched junction nucleotides: 6. CDR3 length: 16 residues. DNA of the CDR3: TGTGCCAGCAGTTTTATAGCGGGAGGGCGAGCCGGGGAGCTGTTTTTT. Encoded protein: CASSFIAGGRAGELFF.

The chain is built from TRBV7-6 and TRBJ1-1; D is undetermined. This CDR3 has 13 residues. V lost 5 bases to trimming and J lost 1 base, with 8 bases between them. Germline CDR1 SGHVS, CDR2 FNYEAQ. The CDR3 DNA is TGTGCCAGCAGCCCGAGATCGAACACTGAAGCTTTCTTT. It specifies CASSPRSNTEAFF.

This clonotype was found a few times. The rearrangement joins TRBV11-3 to TRBJ2-5, with D possibly being TRBD1 (5 bases). V lost 4 bases to trimming and J lost 5 bases, with 11 bases between them. This CDR3 spans 13 amino acids. The germline V gene has CDR1 SGHNT and CDR2 YENEEA. The CDR3 coding sequence is TGTGCCAGCAGCTACTACCCAGGGGAGACCCAGTACTTC. Protein: CASSYYPGETQYF.

This clonotype was seen at least ten times. The CDR3 loop reads CASSQDSYNSPLHF. The DNA for the CDR3 is TGTGCCAGCAGCCAGGACAGTTATAATTCACCCCTCCACTTT. This chain connects TRBV3-1 to TRBJ1-6; weak D call: TRBD1 (6 bases). V was shortened by 3 bases and J by 4 bases, with 7 bases between the two germline ends. The CDR3 has 14 amino acids. Germline values: CDR1 LGHDT, CDR2 YNNKEL (reference sequence).

The chain joins TRBV6-5 to TRBJ2-7; D is perhaps TRBD1 or TRBD2 (5 bases each). From germline, CDR1 is MNHEY and CDR2 SVGAGI. The germline V and J ends were trimmed by 2 bases and 5 bases, with 13 bases remaining between them. The CDR3 is 14 amino acids. The CDR3 reads CASSYRLGVHEQYF. DNA of the CDR3: TGTGCCAGCAGTTACCGCTTGGGGGTGCACGAGCAGTACTTC.

This clonotype has a single count. The chain couples TRBV10-3 to TRBJ2-3, with 9 nucleotides matching TRBD2. J gave up 3 bases and V 5 bases, and 9 bases lay outside the gene matches. Germline lookup yields CDR1 ENHRY and CDR2 SYGVKD. CDR3 length: 16 amino acids. The CDR3 protein is CAISPLSGRGTDTQYF. The CDR3 nucleotides read TGTGCCATCAGTCCCCTTAGCGGGAGAGGGACAGATACGCAGTATTTT.

This chain links TRBV7-9 with TRBJ2-7, with D possibly TRBD1 on 5 matching bases. Per germline, CDR1 SEHNR and CDR2 FQNEAQ (reference sequence). CDR3 length: 12 amino acids. Trimming stripped 8 bases from V and 3 bases from J, with 11 bases between. CDR3 region: CASSNQGYEQYV. CDR3 DNA: TGTGCCAGCTCTAACCAGGGCTACGAGCAGTACGTC.

This clonotype occurred a few times. The rearrangement joins TRBV30 to TRBJ1-1, with D tentatively TRBD1 (5 bases). Per the germline V gene, CDR1 is GTSNPN and CDR2 is SVGIG (reference sequence). The germline V and J ends were trimmed by 1 base and 3 bases, with 9 bases remaining between them. There are 13 residues in the CDR3. CDR3 sequence reads: CAWSGTSDTEAFF. In nucleotides, the CDR3 is TGTGCCTGGAGTGGGACATCAGACACTGAAGCTTTCTTT.

This clonotype was seen a handful of times. This chain links TRBV5-5 with TRBJ1-1, with D unresolved. Trimming shortened V by 2 bases and J by 5 bases, and 10 bases separated the two germline ends. The CDR3 has 13 residues. Per germline, CDR1 SGHKS and CDR2 YYEKEE (reference sequence). The CDR3: CASSLDILTEAFF. CDR3 bases: TGTGCCAGCAGCTTAGACATTTTAACTGAAGCTTTCTTT.

The gene calls are TRBV24-1 and TRBJ2-5, with D possibly TRBD1 on 6 matching bases. The V and J ends lost 7 bases and 1 base respectively, with 6 bases between them. Germline CDR1 is KGHDR and CDR2 is SFDVKD. The CDR3 totals 12 residues. CDR3 in DNA: TGTGCCACCAGAGGGGGCCAAGAGACCCAGTACTTC. It specifies CATRGGQETQYF.

This chain links TRBV5-4 with TRBJ2-3; possible D gene TRBD1, 6 bases. The V end lost 2 bases, the J end lost 1 base, and 14 bases lay between the germline ends. Per germline, CDR1 SGHNT and CDR2 YYREEE (reference sequence). The CDR3 contains 16 residues. CDR3 in amino acids: CASSLGQGIRTDTQYF. Here the CDR3 DNA reads TGTGCCAGCAGCTTAGGTCAGGGGATTCGCACAGATACGCAGTATTTT.

This chain uses TRBV7-9 with TRBJ1-1; 12 positions agree with TRBD1. The germline V gene encodes CDR1 SEHNR and CDR2 FQNEAQ (reference sequence). J gave up 11 bases and V 3 bases, and 10 bases lay outside the gene matches. This CDR3 region has 15 residues. The CDR3 nucleotides are TGTGCCAGCAGCTTTCCGGGACAGGGGGCAAATTCGGCTTTCTTT. Its translation is CASSFPGQGANSAFF. The whole variable domain, remainder taken from reference TRBV7-9 and TRBJ1-1, is DTGVSQNPRHKITKRGQNVTFRCDPISEHNRLYWYRQTLGQGPEFLTYFQNEAQLEKSRLLSDRFSAERPKGSFSTLEIQRTEQGDSAMYLCASSFPGQGANSAFFGQGTRLTVV.

This clonotype occurred many times. The chain couples TRBV6-5 to TRBJ1-1; D is unresolved. The CDR3 runs to 12 residues. Trimming left V 4 bases short and J 1 base short, with 4 bases between. CDR1 is MNHEY, CDR2 SVGAGI, per germline. In DNA form, the CDR3 reads TGTGCCAGCAGTTTTGGGAACACTGAAGCTTTCTTT. Amino acid sequence: CASSFGNTEAFF.

By share, this clonotype counts as medium-sized. J is TRBJ1-4 and V is TRBV12-3 or TRBV12-4, with D unclear. Trimming took off 5 bases at V and 14 bases at J, with 12 bases between the two ends. The CDR3 runs 11 residues. CDR3 in DNA: TGTGCCAGCAGTCCCCGGACGGATCTGTTTTTT. Its translation: CASSPRTDLFF.

This clonotype was seen repeatedly, ten times or more. The chain recombines TRBV7-2 with TRBJ1-1; tentative D call: TRBD1 (6 bases). The CDR3 contains 16 residues. Germline assignment: CDR1 SGHTA and CDR2 FQGNSA. Trimming left V 2 bases short and J 0 bases short, with 13 bases between. The CDR3 here is CASSLFRGGMNTEAFF. CDR3 bases: TGTGCCAGCAGCTTATTCCGGGGGGGCATGAACACTGAAGCTTTCTTT.

The chain joins TRBV4-2 to TRBJ1-1; D gene ambiguous. This CDR3 region has 14 residues. V was trimmed by 5 bases and J by 1 base, leaving 11 bases between them. In germline, CDR1 is LGHNA, CDR2 YNFKEQ. The CDR3 region is CASSIRRWNTEAFF. In DNA form, the CDR3 reads TGTGCCAGCAGCATCAGGAGGTGGAACACTGAAGCTTTCTTT.

As regards this clonotype: Given a much more abundant clone one base away, this may be a read error. The V gene is TRBV7-9, the J gene TRBJ2-1; no clear D. The CDR3 has 14 amino acids. Trimming pared 5 bases from V and 2 bases from J, leaving 10 bases between. The germline V gene encodes CDR1 SEHNR and CDR2 FQNEAQ (reference sequence). The CDR3 reads CASSVGYPYNEQFF. In DNA, the CDR3 is TGTGCCAGCAGCGTCGGCTATCCCTACAATGAGCAGTTCTTC. Full variable domain (rest looked up from reference TRBV7-9 and TRBJ2-1): DTGVSQNPRHKITKRGQNVTFRCDPISEHNRLYWYRQTLGQGPEFLTYFQNEAQLEKSRLLSDRFSAERPKGSFSTLEIQRTEQGDSAMYLCASSVGYPYNEQFFGPGTRLTVL.

This chain links TRBV27 with TRBJ2-7; 8 nucleotides line up with TRBD2. The CDR3 consists of 11 residues. Per the germline V gene, CDR1 is MNHEY and CDR2 is SMNVEV (reference sequence). The CDR3 here is CAAGGGDEQYV. The CDR3 DNA sequence: TGTGCTGCGGGGGGAGGGGACGAGCAGTACGTC.

This clonotype has at least ten counts. DNA for the CDR3: TGTGCCATCAGTCCGACAGATCAAGAGACCCAGTACTTC. It codes for CAISPTDQETQYF. The chain uses TRBV10-3 and TRBJ2-5; possibly TRBD1 for D (5 bases). V was pared by 5 bases and J by 2 bases, with 9 bases between. Per the germline V gene, CDR1 is ENHRY and CDR2 is SYGVKD. The CDR3 totals 13 residues.

The rearrangement links TRBV4-2 to TRBJ2-5, with TRBD2 matching 8 bases. The V gene's germline CDR1 is LGHNA and CDR2 YNFKEQ. The trim removed 2 bases at V and 1 base at J, leaving 6 bases unmatched. The length of the CDR3 is 16 residues. The CDR3 here is CASSQLRGVSQETQYF. DNA for the CDR3: TGTGCCAGCAGCCAACTGCGGGGGGTGTCCCAAGAGACCCAGTACTTC.

This clonotype has ten or more counts. V gene TRBV6-2 or TRBV6-3 combines with J gene TRBJ2-1; a weak D match, TRBD1 (6 bases). The CDR3 has 13 residues. CDR1 and CDR2 from the germline V gene are MNHEY and SVGEGT. Between the trimmed V and J ends, which lost 0 bases and 10 bases, there was a span of 10 bases. The CDR3 reads CASSYSRTEEQFF. The DNA for the CDR3 is TGTGCCAGCAGTTACTCGAGGACAGAAGAGCAGTTCTTC.

This clonotype was found a few times. J is TRBJ2-2 and V is TRBV14; 7 bases fit TRBD2. Germline V gives CDR1 SGHDN, CDR2 FVKESK. Trimming removed 3 bases from V and 5 bases from J; junction bases left unmatched: 12. The CDR3 runs 17 residues. As DNA, the CDR3 is TGTGCCAGCAGCCACCCCAGGGCGGGAGAACGGACCGGGGAGCTGTTTTTT. Translated, it gives CASSHPRAGERTGELFF.

By sample fraction, this clonotype is medium-sized. The J gene is TRBJ1-1, the V gene TRBV29-1, with TRBD1 matching over 9 bases. The V segment lost 6 bases and the J segment 5 bases; nucleotides outside the gene matches: 7. The CDR3 sequence is 13 residues long. Looked up from germline, CDR1 is SQVTM and CDR2 is ANQGSEA. The CDR3 reads CSVLQGARTEAFF. CDR3 DNA: TGCAGCGTCTTACAGGGGGCAAGGACTGAAGCTTTCTTT.

This clonotype was counted a few times. V gene TRBV7-7 combines with J gene TRBJ2-5; maybe TRBD1 (6 bases). The CDR3 is 17 amino acids. V dropped 5 bases and J dropped 0 bases, with 19 bases sitting between them. Looked up from germline, CDR1 is SSHAT and CDR2 is FNYEAQ (reference sequence). The CDR3 DNA follows: TGTGCCAGCAGCGGTACTACCGCCAGGGGCTACCAAGAGACCCAGTACTTC. This encodes CASSGTTARGYQETQYF.

This chain links TRBV7-9 with TRBJ1-1; D is undetermined. The CDR3 totals 13 residues. Germline V gene data show CDR1 as SEHNR and CDR2 as FQNEAQ (reference sequence). Trimming cost V 2 bases and J 3 bases, with 7 bases left between them. CDR3 sequence: CASSLPVDTEAFF. CDR3 in DNA: TGTGCCAGCAGCTTACCGGTAGACACTGAAGCTTTCTTT.

V is TRBV5-5 and J is TRBJ2-5; D ambiguous. CDR3 size: 15 residues. The germline CDR1 and CDR2 sequences are SGHKS and YYEKEE (reference sequence). The V end lost 4 bases, the J end lost 5 bases, and 18 bases lay between the germline ends. DNA for the CDR3: TGTGCCAGCAGCCCCAATGATCGGAACTGGGAGACCCAGTACTTC. Translated: CASSPNDRNWETQYF.

The chain joins TRBV18 to TRBJ1-1, with D unresolved. The CDR3 consists of 15 residues. Between the trimmed V and J ends, which lost 2 bases and 11 bases, there was a span of 21 bases. From germline, CDR1 is KGHSH and CDR2 LQKENI. The CDR3 is CASSPFQTSTDTAFF. DNA of the CDR3: TGTGCCAGCTCACCATTCCAAACATCTACAGATACGGCTTTCTTT.